These 5 T cell receptor beta chains came from one sample sequenced in a study of PD-1 blockade in classical Hodgkin lymphoma. Method: immunoSEQ multiplex PCR; TCRdb's copy keeps in-frame clones and lacks some. The data hold 15,000 or so clones, with approximately 83% observed a single time. After autologous stem cell transplantation all patients relapsed, and prior brentuximab vedotin exposure differed between cohorts. Sequencing was performed on peripheral blood mononuclear cells (PBMCs), taken at baseline. All receptors come from a human donor with classical Hodgkin lymphoma.

CDR3 protein: CASAQGGSRLAGPQHF. CDR3 coding DNA: TGTGCCAGTGCCCAGGGCGGCAGCAGGTTGGCCGGGCCCCAGCATTTT. V and J are TRBV19 and TRBJ1-5; D perhaps matches TRBD1 (5 bases). V gave up 8 bases and J gave up 9 bases, with 26 bases separating them. Germline V gene data show CDR1 as LNHDA and CDR2 as SQIVND (reference sequence). The CDR3 loop spans 16 amino acids.

J is TRBJ2-7 and V is TRBV6-6; the D gene is possibly TRBD2 (7 bases). Germline loops: CDR1 MNHNY, CDR2 SVGAGI (reference sequence). This CDR3 comprises 15 residues. V lost 2 bases to trimming and J lost 6 bases, with 17 bases between them. The CDR3 here is CASSYGSQGGGEQYF. As DNA, the CDR3 is TGTGCCAGCAGTTACGGTTCACAGGGAGGGGGCGAGCAGTACTTC.

With regard to this clone: One junction end does not reproduce the germline sequence, and a read error may be involved. This chain connects TRBV19 to TRBJ2-1, with 9 bases fitting TRBD1. CDR1 is LNHDA and CDR2 is SQIVND in the germline V gene (reference sequence). This CDR3 region has 12 residues. This CDR3 is CASSAEQGALLF. The CDR3 DNA reads as TGTGCCAGTAGTGCCGAACAGGGGGCTCTTCTCTTC.

V and J are TRBV6-5 and TRBJ1-1; D is perhaps TRBD1 (5 bases). The ends were cut back, 2 bases at V and 1 base at J, with 14 bases in the middle. CDR1 is MNHEY, CDR2 SVGAGI, per germline. This CDR3 comprises 16 residues. CDR3 bases: TGTGCCAGCAGTTACGGGGGAGCGGTACCGAACACTGAAGCTTTCTTT. As protein: CASSYGGAVPNTEAFF.

This clone has only one observation. The chain links TRBV19 to TRBJ2-5; D tentatively reads TRBD1 or TRBD2 (5 bases each). The length of the CDR3 is 14 residues. Germline V gives CDR1 LNHDA, CDR2 SQIVND (reference sequence). Trimming stripped 7 bases from V and 5 bases from J, with 17 bases between. The DNA for the CDR3 is TGTGCCAGTACCTCCGGGACGCCTGGGGAGACCCAGTACTTC. The encoded protein is CASTSGTPGETQYF.